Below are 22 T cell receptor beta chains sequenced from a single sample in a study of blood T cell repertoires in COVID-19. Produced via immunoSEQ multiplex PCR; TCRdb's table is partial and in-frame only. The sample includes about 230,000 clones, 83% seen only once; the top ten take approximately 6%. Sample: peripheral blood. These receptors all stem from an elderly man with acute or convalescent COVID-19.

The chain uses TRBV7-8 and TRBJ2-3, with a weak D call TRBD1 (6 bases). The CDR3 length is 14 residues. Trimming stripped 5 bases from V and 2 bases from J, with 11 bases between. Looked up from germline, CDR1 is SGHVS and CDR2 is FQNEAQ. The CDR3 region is CASSIQGDTDTQYF. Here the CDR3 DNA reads TGTGCCAGCAGCATACAGGGTGACACAGATACGCAGTATTTT.

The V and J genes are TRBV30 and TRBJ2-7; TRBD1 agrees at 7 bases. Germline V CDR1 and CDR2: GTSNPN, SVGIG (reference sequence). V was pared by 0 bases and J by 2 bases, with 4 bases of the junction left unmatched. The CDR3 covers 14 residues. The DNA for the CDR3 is TGTGCCTGGAGTGTAGGGCAGGGGGCCTACGAGCAGTACTTC. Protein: CAWSVGQGAYEQYF.

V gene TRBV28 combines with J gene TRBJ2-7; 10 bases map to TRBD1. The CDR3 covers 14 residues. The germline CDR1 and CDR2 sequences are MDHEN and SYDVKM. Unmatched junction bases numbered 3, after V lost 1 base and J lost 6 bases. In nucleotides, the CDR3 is TGTGCCAGCAGTTTATCGACAGGGGGCACCGAGCAGTACTTC. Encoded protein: CASSLSTGGTEQYF.

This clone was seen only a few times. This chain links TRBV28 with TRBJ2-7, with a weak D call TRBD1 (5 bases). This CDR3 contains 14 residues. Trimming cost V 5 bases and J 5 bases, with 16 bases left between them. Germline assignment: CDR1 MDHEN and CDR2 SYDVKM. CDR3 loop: CASSPGQGPHEQYF. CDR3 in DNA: TGTGCCAGCAGTCCTGGGCAGGGTCCCCACGAGCAGTACTTC. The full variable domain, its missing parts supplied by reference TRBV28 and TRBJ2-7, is DVKVTQSSRYLVKRTGEKVFLECVQDMDHENMFWYRQDPGLGLRLIYFSYDVKMKEKGDIPEGYSVSREKKERFSLILESASTNQTSMYLCASSPGQGPHEQYFGPGTRLTVT.

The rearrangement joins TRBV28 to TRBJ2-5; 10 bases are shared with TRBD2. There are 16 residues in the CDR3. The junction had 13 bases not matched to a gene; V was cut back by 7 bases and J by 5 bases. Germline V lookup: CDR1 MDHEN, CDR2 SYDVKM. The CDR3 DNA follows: TGTGCCAGCAAGGGGATAGCGGGGGGCGATCAGGAGACCCAGTACTTC. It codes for CASKGIAGGDQETQYF.

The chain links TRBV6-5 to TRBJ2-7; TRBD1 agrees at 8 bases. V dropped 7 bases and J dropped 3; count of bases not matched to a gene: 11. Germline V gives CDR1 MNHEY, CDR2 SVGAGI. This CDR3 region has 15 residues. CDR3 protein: CASTRQRTGSYEQYF. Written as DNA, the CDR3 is TGTGCCAGCACCCGACAGCGGACAGGGAGCTACGAGCAGTACTTC.

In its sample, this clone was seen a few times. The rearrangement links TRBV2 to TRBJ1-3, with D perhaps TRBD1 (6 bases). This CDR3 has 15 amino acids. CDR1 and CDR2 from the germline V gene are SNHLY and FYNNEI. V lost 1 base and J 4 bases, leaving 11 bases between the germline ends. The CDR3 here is CASSEDTGRGNTIYF. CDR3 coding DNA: TGTGCCAGCAGTGAAGATACAGGGCGAGGAAACACCATATATTTT.

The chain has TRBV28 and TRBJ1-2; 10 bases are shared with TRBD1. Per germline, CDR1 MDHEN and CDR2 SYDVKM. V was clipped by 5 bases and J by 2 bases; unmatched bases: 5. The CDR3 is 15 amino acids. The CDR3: CASSPGQGVNYGYTF. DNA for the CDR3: TGTGCCAGCAGTCCCGGACAGGGGGTAAACTATGGCTACACCTTC.

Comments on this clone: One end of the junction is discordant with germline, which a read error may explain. The CDR3 sequence is CATRRAPLKTEAFF. The CDR3 DNA reads as TGTGCCACTCGGAGGGCCCCTCTGAAGACTGAAGCTTTCTTT. This chain connects TRBV7-9 to TRBJ1-1; D is undetermined. The germline V gene encodes CDR1 SEHNR and CDR2 FQNEAQ (reference sequence). The CDR3 has 14 amino acids.

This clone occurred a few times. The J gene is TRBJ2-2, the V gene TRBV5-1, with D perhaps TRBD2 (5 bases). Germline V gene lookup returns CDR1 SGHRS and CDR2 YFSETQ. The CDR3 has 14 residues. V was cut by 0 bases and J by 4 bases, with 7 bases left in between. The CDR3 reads CASSLGGSTGELFF. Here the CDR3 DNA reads TGCGCCAGCAGCTTGGGAGGGAGCACCGGGGAGCTGTTTTTT.

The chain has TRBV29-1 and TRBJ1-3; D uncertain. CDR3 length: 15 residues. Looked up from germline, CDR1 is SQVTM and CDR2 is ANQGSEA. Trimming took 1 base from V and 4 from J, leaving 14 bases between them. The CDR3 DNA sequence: TGCAGCGTTGAAGGGCGGGGAACTCCGGGAAACACCATATATTTT. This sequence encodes CSVEGRGTPGNTIYF.

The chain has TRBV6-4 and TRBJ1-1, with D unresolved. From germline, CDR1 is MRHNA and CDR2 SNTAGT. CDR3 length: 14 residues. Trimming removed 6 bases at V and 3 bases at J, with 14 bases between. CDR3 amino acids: CASSSRGFDTEAFF. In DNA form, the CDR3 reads TGTGCCAGCAGCTCTAGAGGATTTGACACTGAAGCTTTCTTT.

The CDR3 protein is CARSTAPSEKLFF. The CDR3 bases are TGTGCCAGGTCGACAGCGCCAAGTGAAAAACTGTTTTTT. The chain has TRBV7-2 and TRBJ1-4, with a tentative D call TRBD1 (5 bases). V was shortened by 9 bases and J by 7 bases, with 15 bases between the two germline ends. The CDR3 covers 13 residues. Germline V gives CDR1 SGHTA, CDR2 FQGNSA.

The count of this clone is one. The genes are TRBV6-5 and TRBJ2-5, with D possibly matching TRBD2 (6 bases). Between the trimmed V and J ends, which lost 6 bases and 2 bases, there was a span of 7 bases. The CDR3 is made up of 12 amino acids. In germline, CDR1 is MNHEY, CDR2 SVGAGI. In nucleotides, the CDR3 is TGTGCCAGCAGCGGACTACAAGAGACCCAGTACTTC. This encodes CASSGLQETQYF.

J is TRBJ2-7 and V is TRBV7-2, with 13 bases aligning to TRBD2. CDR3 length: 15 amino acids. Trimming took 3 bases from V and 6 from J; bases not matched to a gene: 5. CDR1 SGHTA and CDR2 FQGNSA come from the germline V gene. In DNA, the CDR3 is TGTGCCAGCAGCTTCATCACTAGCGGGGGGGCCGAGCAGTACTTC. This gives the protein CASSFITSGGAEQYF.

CDR3: CASSPGRETEAFF. In DNA, the CDR3 is TGTGCCAGCTCCCCGGGAAGGGAAACTGAAGCTTTCTTT. The chain has TRBV18 and TRBJ1-1; D is uncertain. Per the germline V gene, CDR1 is KGHSH and CDR2 is LQKENI. The CDR3 is made up of 13 amino acids. V lost 6 bases to trimming and J lost 5 bases, with 13 bases between them.

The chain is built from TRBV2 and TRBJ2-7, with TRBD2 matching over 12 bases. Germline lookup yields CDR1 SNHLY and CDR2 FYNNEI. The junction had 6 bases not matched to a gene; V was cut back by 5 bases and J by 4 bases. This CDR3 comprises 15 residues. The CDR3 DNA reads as TGTGCCAGCAGTCCCCGGACTAGCGGGACGTACGAGCAGTACTTC. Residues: CASSPRTSGTYEQYF.

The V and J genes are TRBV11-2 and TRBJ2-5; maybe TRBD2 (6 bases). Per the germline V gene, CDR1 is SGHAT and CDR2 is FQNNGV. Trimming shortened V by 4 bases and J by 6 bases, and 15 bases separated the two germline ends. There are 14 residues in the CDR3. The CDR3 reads CASSSGRGGKTQYF. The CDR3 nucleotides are TGTGCCAGCAGCTCGGGTCGGGGAGGAAAGACCCAGTACTTC.

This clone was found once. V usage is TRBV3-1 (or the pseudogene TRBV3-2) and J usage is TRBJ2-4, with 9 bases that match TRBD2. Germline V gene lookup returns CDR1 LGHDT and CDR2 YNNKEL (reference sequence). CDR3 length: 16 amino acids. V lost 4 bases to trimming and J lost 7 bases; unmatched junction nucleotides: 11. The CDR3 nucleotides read TGTGCCAGCAGCCTCAAGTTAGCGGGAGCTAACAACATTCAGTACTTC. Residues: CASSLKLAGANNIQYF.

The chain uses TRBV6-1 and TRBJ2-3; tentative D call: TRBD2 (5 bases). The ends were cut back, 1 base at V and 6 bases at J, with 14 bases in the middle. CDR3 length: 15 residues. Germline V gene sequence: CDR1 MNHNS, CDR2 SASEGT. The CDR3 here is CASSEDLARRDTQYF. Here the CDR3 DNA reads TGTGCCAGCAGTGAAGATCTAGCCCGGCGGGATACGCAGTATTTT.

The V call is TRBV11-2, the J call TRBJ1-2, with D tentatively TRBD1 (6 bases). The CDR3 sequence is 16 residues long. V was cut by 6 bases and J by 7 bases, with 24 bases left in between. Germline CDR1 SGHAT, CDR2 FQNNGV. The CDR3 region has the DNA TGTGCCAGCAGTTCCCTTTCCGGGACAACTGCACGTGGCTACACCTTC. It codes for CASSSLSGTTARGYTF.

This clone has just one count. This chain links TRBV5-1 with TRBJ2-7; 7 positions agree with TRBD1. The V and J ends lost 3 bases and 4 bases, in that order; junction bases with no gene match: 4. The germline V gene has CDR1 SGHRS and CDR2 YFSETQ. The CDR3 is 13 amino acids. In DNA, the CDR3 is TGCGCCAGCAGCTCGACAGGGAAATACGAGCAGTACTTC. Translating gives CASSSTGKYEQYF.